A single sample gave rise to the 2 T cell receptor beta chains below, sequenced in a study of shared clonotypes between healthy human individuals (dated by TCRdb to about 2020). Library preparation employed the immunoSEQ multiplex PCR assay. Here the immuneACCESS table is served through TCRdb, limited to in-frame sequences with V and J called. Missing clones are a known gap in these copies; in checked studies unresolved V genes cover under half, and the rest lacks a known reason. Here the sample has around 700,000 clones; around 78% occur a single time. The top ten constitute roughly 2% of the sample. Sequences were obtained from memory CD4+ T cells sorted from blood. According to the study, the label for this sample's cell subset or site signals: CD45RA-negative fraction. Source of these receptors: a woman aged 25 to 39 in good health.

V is TRBV6-1 and J is TRBJ1-4, with D tentatively TRBD1 (5 bases). This CDR3 has 15 residues. The germline CDR1 and CDR2 sequences are MNHNS and SASEGT. Trimming removed 2 bases at V and 9 bases at J, with 16 bases between. CDR3 region: CASSETGSGVKKLFF. Written as DNA, the CDR3 is TGTGCCAGCAGTGAAACCGGGTCGGGGGTGAAAAAACTGTTTTTT.

The genes are TRBV5-4 and TRBJ2-3; TRBD2 matches at 10 bases. This CDR3 spans 16 amino acids. V lost 3 bases to trimming and J lost 4 bases; unmatched junction nucleotides: 8. Germline V gene data show CDR1 as SGHNT and CDR2 as YYREEE (reference sequence). Written as DNA, the CDR3 is TGTGCCAGCAGCTGGGCTAGCGGGAGTGGTGCAGATACGCAGTATTTT. Residues: CASSWASGSGADTQYF.